This is a list of T cell receptor beta chains from one sample in a study of blood T cell repertoires in COVID-19. Libraries were prepared by immunoSEQ multiplex PCR; TCRdb keeps only in-frame clonotypes and omits some of them. The data contain approximately 140,000 clones, about 80% of them singletons. The sequenced sample was PBMCs or T cells enriched from blood (not recorded which). Receptors were obtained from a man aged 35 to 55 with acute COVID-19. Both conserved end residues are part of each CDR3. Each record gives: V gene, D gene, J gene, clone size, CDR3 protein, CDR3 DNA. The D gene is left open where the match is weak. Rows give clone size only sometimes, using once, few, many, or a class for an expanded clone.

V gene: TRBV6-5
D gene: NA
J gene: TRBJ1-1
clone size: NA
CDR3 protein: CASRPLMDTEAFF
CDR3 DNA: TGTGCCAGCAGGCCTCTAATGGACACTGAAGCTTTCTTT

V gene: TRBV28
D gene: NA
J gene: TRBJ1-4
clone size: NA
CDR3 protein: CASMGADGEKLFF
CDR3 DNA: TGTGCCAGCATGGGGGCAGATGGAGAAAAACTGTTTTTT

V gene: TRBV13
D gene: TRBD1
J gene: TRBJ1-6
clone size: NA
CDR3 protein: CASSQGTDNSPLHF
CDR3 DNA: TGTGCCAGCAGCCAAGGGACAGACAATTCACCCCTCCACTTT

V gene: TRBV27
D gene: NA
J gene: TRBJ2-5
clone size: NA
CDR3 protein: CASGKRETQYF
CDR3 DNA: TGTGCCAGCGGAAAGAGGGAGACCCAGTACTTC

V gene: TRBV7-6
D gene: NA
J gene: TRBJ2-7
clone size: NA
CDR3 protein: CASSRGLNKAYEQYF
CDR3 DNA: TGTGCCAGCTCCAGGGGTCTCAACAAAGCCTACGAGCAGTACTTC

V gene: TRBV2
D gene: NA
J gene: TRBJ1-6
clone size: once
CDR3 protein: CASSAPGGDDNSPLHF
CDR3 DNA: TGTGCCAGCAGTGCCCCGGGGGGGGACGATAATTCACCCCTCCACTTT

V gene: TRBV19
D gene: NA
J gene: TRBJ2-7
clone size: NA
CDR3 protein: CASSEVGAAFYEQYF
CDR3 DNA: TGTGCCAGTAGCGAAGTAGGGGCCGCATTCTACGAGCAGTACTTC

V gene: TRBV23-1
D gene: NA
J gene: TRBJ2-7
clone size: few
CDR3 protein: CASLVGRQVQYF
CDR3 DNA: TGCGCCAGCCTCGTGGGGAGGCAGGTGCAGTACTTC

V gene: TRBV20-1
D gene: NA
J gene: TRBJ2-3
clone size: NA
CDR3 protein: CSASYSTDTQYF
CDR3 DNA: TGCAGTGCTAGTTATAGCACAGATACGCAGTATTTT

V gene: TRBV7-2
D gene: NA
J gene: TRBJ2-5
clone size: NA
CDR3 protein: CASSLQGRETQYF
CDR3 DNA: TGTGCCAGCAGCTTACAAGGGAGAGAGACCCAGTACTTC

V gene: TRBV6-6
D gene: TRBD2
J gene: TRBJ2-7
clone size: NA
CDR3 protein: CASSPTLAGNYEQYF
CDR3 DNA: TGTGCCAGCAGTCCCACCCTAGCGGGAAACTACGAGCAGTACTTC

V gene: TRBV2
D gene: TRBD1
J gene: TRBJ1-2
clone size: NA
CDR3 protein: CASIRDRAGGYTF
CDR3 DNA: TGTGCCAGCATTAGAGACAGGGCCGGGGGCTACACCTTC

V gene: TRBV3-1/TRBV3-2
D gene: NA
J gene: TRBJ2-7
clone size: NA
CDR3 protein: CASSPVGAVYEQYF
CDR3 DNA: TGTGCCAGCAGCCCAGTAGGGGCGGTATACGAGCAGTACTTC

V gene: TRBV27
D gene: NA
J gene: TRBJ1-2
clone size: NA
CDR3 protein: CASSFDRLNDYTF
CDR3 DNA: TGTGCCAGCAGCTTCGACAGATTAAATGACTACACCTTC

V gene: TRBV2
D gene: TRBD2
J gene: TRBJ2-3
clone size: NA
CDR3 protein: CASWRGTTDTQYF
CDR3 DNA: TGTGCCAGCTGGCGGGGGACCACAGATACGCAGTATTTT

V gene: TRBV5-1
D gene: TRBD1
J gene: TRBJ2-5
clone size: NA
CDR3 protein: CASSLGRGTGGVTLQETQYF
CDR3 DNA: TGCGCCAGCAGCTTGGGAAGGGGGACAGGGGGTGTTACCCTACAAGAGACCCAGTACTTC

V gene: TRBV18
D gene: NA
J gene: TRBJ1-2
clone size: NA
CDR3 protein: CASSPSGDNIYGYTF
CDR3 DNA: TGTGCCAGCTCACCCTCAGGGGATAACATCTATGGCTACACCTTC

V gene: TRBV5-1
D gene: TRBD1
J gene: TRBJ2-1
clone size: NA
CDR3 protein: CASSLAGTGLYNEQFF
CDR3 DNA: TGCGCCAGCAGCTTGGCCGGGACAGGGCTATACAATGAGCAGTTCTTC

V gene: TRBV14
D gene: TRBD1
J gene: TRBJ1-4
clone size: NA
CDR3 protein: CASSPRTGGNEKLFF
CDR3 DNA: TGTGCCAGCAGCCCCCGGACAGGGGGGAATGAAAAACTGTTTTTT

V gene: TRBV7-9
D gene: TRBD2
J gene: TRBJ2-1
clone size: NA
CDR3 protein: CASSLPGGAHNEQFF
CDR3 DNA: TGTGCCAGCAGCCTCCCGGGGGGGGCTCACAATGAGCAGTTCTTC

V gene: TRBV19
D gene: TRBD1
J gene: TRBJ2-1
clone size: once
CDR3 protein: CASSRQGPNEQFF
CDR3 DNA: TGTGCCAGTAGCCGACAGGGGCCGAATGAGCAGTTCTTC

V gene: TRBV29-1
D gene: TRBD1
J gene: TRBJ2-7
clone size: NA
CDR3 protein: CSAGQGTYEQYF
CDR3 DNA: TGCAGCGCCGGACAGGGAACCTACGAGCAGTACTTC

V gene: TRBV6-2/TRBV6-3
D gene: NA
J gene: TRBJ2-2
clone size: few
CDR3 protein: CASSYSGRAGTGELFF
CDR3 DNA: TGTGCCAGCAGTTACTCGGGCAGGGCAGGCACCGGGGAGCTGTTTTTT

V gene: TRBV28
D gene: NA
J gene: TRBJ1-1
clone size: NA
CDR3 protein: CASIIWGENTEAFF
CDR3 DNA: TGTGCCAGCATTATTTGGGGAGAGAACACTGAAGCTTTCTTT

V gene: TRBV4-1
D gene: NA
J gene: TRBJ2-3
clone size: NA
CDR3 protein: CASSQESNPNTDTQYF
CDR3 DNA: TGCGCCAGCAGCCAAGAAAGCAATCCCAACACAGATACGCAGTATTTT

V gene: TRBV6-2/TRBV6-3
D gene: NA
J gene: TRBJ1-5
clone size: NA
CDR3 protein: CASSLTGMQPQHF
CDR3 DNA: TGTGCCAGCAGCCTCACAGGGATGCAGCCCCAGCATTTT

V gene: TRBV25-1
D gene: NA
J gene: TRBJ2-1
clone size: NA
CDR3 protein: CASSGRTQTGEQFF
CDR3 DNA: TGTGCCAGCAGTGGACGAACTCAGACGGGTGAGCAGTTCTTC

V gene: TRBV6-6
D gene: TRBD1
J gene: TRBJ1-5
clone size: NA
CDR3 protein: CASSPQTGRPQHF
CDR3 DNA: TGTGCCAGCAGCCCCCAGACAGGGCGGCCCCAGCATTTT

V gene: TRBV14
D gene: TRBD1
J gene: TRBJ2-5
clone size: NA
CDR3 protein: CASSRKDRVQETQYF
CDR3 DNA: TGTGCCAGCAGCCGAAAGGACAGGGTCCAAGAGACCCAGTACTTC

V gene: TRBV28
D gene: TRBD1
J gene: TRBJ1-1
clone size: NA
CDR3 protein: CASTRQGMNTEAFF
CDR3 DNA: TGTGCCAGCACCCGACAGGGGATGAACACTGAAGCTTTCTTT

V gene: TRBV2
D gene: NA
J gene: TRBJ1-2
clone size: NA
CDR3 protein: CASRTDSDGYTF
CDR3 DNA: TGTGCCAGCAGGACAGACAGCGATGGCTACACCTTC

V gene: TRBV7-9
D gene: NA
J gene: TRBJ1-5
clone size: NA
CDR3 protein: CASSLGHGGNNQPQHF
CDR3 DNA: TGTGCCAGCAGCTTAGGCCATGGGGGGAACAATCAGCCCCAGCATTTT

V gene: TRBV28
D gene: TRBD1
J gene: TRBJ2-5
clone size: NA
CDR3 protein: CASNVWDSQETQYF
CDR3 DNA: TGTGCCAGCAACGTATGGGACAGCCAAGAGACCCAGTACTTC

V gene: TRBV19
D gene: NA
J gene: TRBJ1-5
clone size: few
CDR3 protein: CASSITTQPQHF
CDR3 DNA: TGTGCCAGTAGTATCACAACTCAGCCCCAGCATTTT

V gene: TRBV24-1
D gene: NA
J gene: TRBJ2-1
clone size: NA
CDR3 protein: CATSDQNRVRQFF
CDR3 DNA: TGTGCCACCAGTGACCAAAACAGGGTTAGGCAGTTCTTC

V gene: TRBV12-3/TRBV12-4
D gene: TRBD1
J gene: TRBJ1-1
clone size: once
CDR3 protein: CASSFTGDTEAFF
CDR3 DNA: TGTGCCAGCAGTTTCACAGGGGACACTGAAGCTTTCTTT

V gene: TRBV7-9
D gene: NA
J gene: TRBJ1-4
clone size: NA
CDR3 protein: CASSLEGYGEKLFF
CDR3 DNA: TGTGCCAGCAGCTTAGAGGGGTATGGTGAAAAACTGTTTTTT

V gene: TRBV3-1/TRBV3-2
D gene: TRBD2
J gene: TRBJ2-2
clone size: NA
CDR3 protein: CASSLLAGGLGGELFF
CDR3 DNA: TGTGCCAGCAGCCTTCTAGCGGGGGGGCTTGGCGGGGAGCTGTTTTTT

V gene: TRBV28
D gene: TRBD1
J gene: TRBJ1-2
clone size: NA
CDR3 protein: CASSSGQGFYGYTF
CDR3 DNA: TGTGCCAGCAGTTCTGGACAGGGGTTTTATGGCTACACCTTC

V gene: TRBV27
D gene: TRBD1
J gene: TRBJ1-2
clone size: NA
CDR3 protein: CASSFLSGGGNGYTF
CDR3 DNA: TGTGCCAGCAGTTTTCTGTCGGGAGGGGGCAATGGCTACACCTTC

V gene: TRBV3-1/TRBV3-2
D gene: TRBD2
J gene: TRBJ2-7
clone size: NA
CDR3 protein: CASSQGGGAREQYF
CDR3 DNA: TGTGCCAGCAGCCAAGGGGGAGGGGCGCGGGAGCAGTACTTC

V gene: TRBV3-1/TRBV3-2
D gene: NA
J gene: TRBJ2-7
clone size: NA
CDR3 protein: CASSQRQLSEQYF
CDR3 DNA: TGTGCCAGCAGCCAAAGACAGTTGAGCGAGCAGTACTTC

V gene: TRBV30
D gene: NA
J gene: TRBJ2-7
clone size: NA
CDR3 protein: CAWRVWAEQYF
CDR3 DNA: TGTGCCTGGAGGGTCTGGGCAGAGCAGTACTTC

V gene: TRBV19
D gene: NA
J gene: TRBJ1-1
clone size: NA
CDR3 protein: CASSGGPMNTEAFF
CDR3 DNA: TGTGCCAGTAGTGGAGGACCCATGAACACTGAAGCTTTCTTT

V gene: TRBV19
D gene: TRBD1
J gene: TRBJ1-5
clone size: NA
CDR3 protein: CASAPTGRQPQHF
CDR3 DNA: TGTGCCAGTGCACCGACAGGGCGGCAGCCCCAGCATTTT

V gene: TRBV9
D gene: TRBD2
J gene: TRBJ2-5
clone size: NA
CDR3 protein: CASSVGSRGIQETQYF
CDR3 DNA: TGTGCCAGCAGCGTAGGTTCGCGGGGGATACAAGAGACCCAGTACTTC

V gene: TRBV10-3
D gene: TRBD2
J gene: TRBJ2-3
clone size: NA
CDR3 protein: CAISGGPRLAGDLRLYF
CDR3 DNA: TGTGCCATCAGTGGAGGCCCCCGACTAGCGGGGGACCTGCGATTGTATTTT

V gene: TRBV18
D gene: NA
J gene: TRBJ2-3
clone size: NA
CDR3 protein: CASSTSGPLSTDTQYF
CDR3 DNA: TGTGCCAGCTCAACGAGCGGACCCCTTAGCACAGATACGCAGTATTTT

V gene: TRBV6-5
D gene: TRBD2
J gene: TRBJ2-2
clone size: NA
CDR3 protein: CASSYSGGGLTGELFF
CDR3 DNA: TGCGCCAGCAGTTACTCGGGGGGGGGCCTGACCGGGGAGCTGTTTTTT

V gene: TRBV19
D gene: TRBD2
J gene: TRBJ2-3
clone size: NA
CDR3 protein: CASKLSGGNTDTQYF
CDR3 DNA: TGTGCCAGTAAACTTAGCGGGGGGAACACAGATACGCAGTATTTT

V gene: TRBV19
D gene: TRBD2
J gene: TRBJ2-3
clone size: NA
CDR3 protein: CASSIRSTSGGVDTQYF
CDR3 DNA: TGTGCCAGTAGTATCCGATCGACTAGCGGGGGTGTAGATACGCAGTATTTT

V gene: TRBV7-3
D gene: TRBD1
J gene: TRBJ1-1
clone size: NA
CDR3 protein: CASSFTTGDTEAFF
CDR3 DNA: TGTGCCAGCAGCTTTACTACAGGGGATACTGAAGCTTTCTTT

V gene: TRBV19
D gene: TRBD1
J gene: TRBJ1-1
clone size: NA
CDR3 protein: CASTLYGTGGTEAFF
CDR3 DNA: TGTGCCAGTACTCTTTATGGGACAGGGGGCACTGAAGCTTTCTTT